This TCR beta chain was captured by sequencing in a study of Graves' ophthalmopathy and Graves' hyperthyroidism. This clonotype was picked up a small number of times. V dropped 3 bases and J dropped 7; count of bases not matched to a gene: 11. This CDR3 spans 14 amino acids. CDR1 and CDR2 (germline): DFQATT, SNEGSKA (reference sequence). The TCR beta CDR3 regions underwent amplification from RNA transcripts. HTBI-primed first-round RT-PCR preceded second-round multiplex PCR. TCRdb reanalysed the multiplex PCR reads using MiXCR and keeps one entry per CDR3 protein. This table holds about 550,000 distinct CDR3 sequences, about 40% found once.

The source material was peripheral blood or thyroid tissue (not recorded which). The chain is built from TRBV20-1 and TRBJ1-2, with 7 bases that match TRBD1. The sequence was obtained from an adult man with Graves' hyperthyroidism. The DNA of the CDR3 is TGCAGTGCTAGGAGTGACAGGGATTTTTTTGGCTACACCTTC. Translating gives CSARSDRDFFGYTF.